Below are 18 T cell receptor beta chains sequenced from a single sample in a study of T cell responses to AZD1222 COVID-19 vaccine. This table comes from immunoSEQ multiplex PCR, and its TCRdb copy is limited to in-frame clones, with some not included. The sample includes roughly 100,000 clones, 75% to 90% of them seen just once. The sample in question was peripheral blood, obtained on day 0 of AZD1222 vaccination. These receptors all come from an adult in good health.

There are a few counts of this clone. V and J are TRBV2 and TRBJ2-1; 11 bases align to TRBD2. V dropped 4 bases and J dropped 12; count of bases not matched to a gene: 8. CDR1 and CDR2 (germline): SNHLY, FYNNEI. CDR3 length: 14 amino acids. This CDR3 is CASSVLAGEFGQFF. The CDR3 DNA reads TGTGCCAGCAGTGTACTAGCGGGAGAATTTGGGCAGTTCTTC.

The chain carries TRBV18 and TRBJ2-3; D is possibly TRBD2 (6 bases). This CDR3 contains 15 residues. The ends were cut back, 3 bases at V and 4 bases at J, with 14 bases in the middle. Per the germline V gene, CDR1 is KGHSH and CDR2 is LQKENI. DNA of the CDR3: TGTGCCAGCTCACCCGGCCGGGGGTGGGCAGATACGCAGTATTTT. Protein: CASSPGRGWADTQYF.

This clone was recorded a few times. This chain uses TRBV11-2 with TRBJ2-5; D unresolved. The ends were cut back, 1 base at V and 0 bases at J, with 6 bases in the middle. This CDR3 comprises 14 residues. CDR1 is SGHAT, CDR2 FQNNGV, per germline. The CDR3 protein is CASSLVENQETQYF. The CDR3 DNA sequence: TGTGCCAGCAGCTTAGTGGAGAACCAAGAGACCCAGTACTTC.

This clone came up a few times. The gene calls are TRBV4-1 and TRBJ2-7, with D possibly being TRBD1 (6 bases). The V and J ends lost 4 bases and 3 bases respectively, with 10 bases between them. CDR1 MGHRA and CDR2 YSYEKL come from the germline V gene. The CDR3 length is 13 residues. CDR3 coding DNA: TGCGCCAGCAGCCGAGGACAGCTCTACGAGCAGTACTTC. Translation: CASSRGQLYEQYF.

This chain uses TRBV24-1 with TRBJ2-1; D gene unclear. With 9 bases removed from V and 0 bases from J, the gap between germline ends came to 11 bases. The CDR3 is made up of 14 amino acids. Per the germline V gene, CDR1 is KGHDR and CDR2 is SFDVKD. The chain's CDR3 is CATADPSSYNEQFF. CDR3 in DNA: TGTGCCACCGCCGACCCGAGCTCCTACAATGAGCAGTTCTTC.

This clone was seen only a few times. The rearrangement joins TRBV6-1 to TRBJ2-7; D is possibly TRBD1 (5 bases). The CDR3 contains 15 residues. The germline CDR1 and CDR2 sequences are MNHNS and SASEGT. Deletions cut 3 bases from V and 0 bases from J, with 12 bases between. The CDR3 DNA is TGTGCCAGCAGTGACCCCGTCAGGGACTCCTACGAGCAGTACTTC. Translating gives CASSDPVRDSYEQYF.

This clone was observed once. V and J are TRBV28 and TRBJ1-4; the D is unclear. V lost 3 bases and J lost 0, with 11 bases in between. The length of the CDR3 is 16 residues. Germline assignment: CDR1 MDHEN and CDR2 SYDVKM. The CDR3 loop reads CASSLLQATTNEKLFF. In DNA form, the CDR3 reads TGTGCCAGCAGTTTGCTCCAGGCAACAACTAATGAAAAACTGTTTTTT.

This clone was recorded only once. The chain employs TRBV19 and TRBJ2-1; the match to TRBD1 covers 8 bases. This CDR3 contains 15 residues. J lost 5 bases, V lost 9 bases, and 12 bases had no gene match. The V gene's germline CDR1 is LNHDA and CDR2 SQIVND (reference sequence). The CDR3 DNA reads TGTGCCAGCAAGAAGATCGGGACAGGTAACAATGAGCAGTTCTTC. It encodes CASKKIGTGNNEQFF.

CDR3 residues: CASSVGDGTGGRGYTF. The CDR3 region has the DNA TGCGCCAGCAGCGTTGGGGACGGGACAGGGGGCCGTGGCTACACCTTC. The chain employs TRBV5-1 and TRBJ1-2; 12 nucleotides match TRBD1. The CDR3 covers 16 residues. Germline assignment: CDR1 SGHRS and CDR2 YFSETQ. V was clipped by 4 bases and J by 7 bases; unmatched bases: 11.

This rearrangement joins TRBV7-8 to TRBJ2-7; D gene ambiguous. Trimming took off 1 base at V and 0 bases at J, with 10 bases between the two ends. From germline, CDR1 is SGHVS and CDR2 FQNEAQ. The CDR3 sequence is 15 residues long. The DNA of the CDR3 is TGTGCCAGCAGCTTAGAATTCAGGAGCTCCTACGAGCAGTACTTC. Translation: CASSLEFRSSYEQYF.

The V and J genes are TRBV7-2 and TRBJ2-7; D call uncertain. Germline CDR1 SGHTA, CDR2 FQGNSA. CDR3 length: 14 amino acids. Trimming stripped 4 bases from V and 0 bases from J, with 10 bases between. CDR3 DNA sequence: TGTGCCAGCAGCTCTGACCCCAGCTCCTACGAGCAGTACTTC. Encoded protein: CASSSDPSSYEQYF.

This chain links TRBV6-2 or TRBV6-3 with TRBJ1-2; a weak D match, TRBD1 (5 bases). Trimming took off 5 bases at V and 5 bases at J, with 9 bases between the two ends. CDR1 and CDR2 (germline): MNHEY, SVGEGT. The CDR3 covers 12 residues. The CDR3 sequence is CASSEGRYGYTF. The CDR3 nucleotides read TGTGCCAGCAGTGAGGGGAGATATGGCTACACCTTC.

The DNA for the CDR3 is TGCGCCAGCAGCCAAGGACGCGGGGGATGGGAAAACACTGAAGCTTTCTTT. Encoded protein: CASSQGRGGWENTEAFF. The chain employs TRBV4-1 and TRBJ1-1, with D perhaps TRBD1 (5 bases). CDR3 length equals 17 residues. Germline-derived CDR1 and CDR2 are MGHRA and YSYEKL. The V and J ends lost 1 base and 2 bases respectively, with 17 bases between them.

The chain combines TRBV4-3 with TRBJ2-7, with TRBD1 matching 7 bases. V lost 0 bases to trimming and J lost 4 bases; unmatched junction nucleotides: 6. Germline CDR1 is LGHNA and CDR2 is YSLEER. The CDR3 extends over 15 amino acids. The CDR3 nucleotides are TGCGCCAGCAGCCAAGATAAGACAGGGTGGTACGAGCAGTACTTC. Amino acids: CASSQDKTGWYEQYF.

CDR3 sequence reads: CATSRGASQPQHF. The CDR3 bases are TGTGCCACCAGTAGGGGCGCGTCTCAGCCCCAGCATTTT. V and J are TRBV24-1 and TRBJ1-5; D is possibly TRBD1 (5 bases). The CDR3 runs 13 residues. With 6 bases removed from V and 6 bases from J, the gap between germline ends came to 11 bases. Germline V gene sequence: CDR1 KGHDR, CDR2 SFDVKD.

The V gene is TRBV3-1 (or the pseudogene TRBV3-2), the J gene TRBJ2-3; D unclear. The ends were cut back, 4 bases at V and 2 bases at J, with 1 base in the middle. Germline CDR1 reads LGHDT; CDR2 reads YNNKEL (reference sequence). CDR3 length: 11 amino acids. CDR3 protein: CASSLTDTQYF. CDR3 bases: TGTGCCAGCAGCCTCACAGATACGCAGTATTTT.

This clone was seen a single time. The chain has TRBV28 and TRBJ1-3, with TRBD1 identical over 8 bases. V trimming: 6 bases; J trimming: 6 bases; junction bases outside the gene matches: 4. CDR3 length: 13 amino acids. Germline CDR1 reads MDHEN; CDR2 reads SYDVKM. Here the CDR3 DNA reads TGTGCCAGCAGATCAGGGGGCGAAAACACCATATATTTT. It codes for CASRSGGENTIYF.

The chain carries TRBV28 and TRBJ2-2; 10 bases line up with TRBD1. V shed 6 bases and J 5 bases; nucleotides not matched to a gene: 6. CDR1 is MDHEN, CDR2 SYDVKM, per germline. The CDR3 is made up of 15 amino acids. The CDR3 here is CASRTTGGGTGELFF. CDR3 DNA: TGTGCCAGCAGGACGACAGGGGGCGGGACCGGGGAGCTGTTTTTT.